This TCR beta chain was sequenced in a study of blood T cell repertoires in COVID-19. Sequenced by immunoSEQ multiplex PCR; TCRdb stores in-frame clones only, minus some. This sample yields about 55,000 clones, of which 87% are seen a single time; 3.5% to 4% belongs to the top ten. CDR3 length equals 17 residues. V gave up 4 bases and J gave up 9 bases; unmatched junction bases: 12. CDR1 LGHDT and CDR2 YNNKEL come from the germline V gene (reference sequence). The sample taken for sequencing was peripheral blood. V usage is TRBV3-1 (or the pseudogene TRBV3-2) and J usage is TRBJ2-1; 13 bases line up with TRBD2. The source of this sequence is a man in his forties with COVID-19, enrolled during active disease. The DNA of the CDR3 is TGTGCCAGCAGCCTCCTTGGGACTAGCGGGACCCATGGTGAGCAGTTCTTC. It specifies CASSLLGTSGTHGEQFF.